This T cell receptor beta chain emerged from a study of T cell changes during pregnancy in multiple sclerosis. The germline gives CDR1 SGHTA, CDR2 FQGNSA. V shed 5 bases and J 3 bases; nucleotides not matched to a gene: 12. CDR3 length: 18 amino acids. TCRdb's table, derived via immunoSEQ multiplex PCR, lists solely in-frame clones and lacks some. The table includes about 20,000 clones, about 87% detected once. The receptor was derived from a female donor in good health, enrolled as a control in a pregnancy study. The rearrangement links TRBV7-2 to TRBJ1-4; 10 bases are a match to TRBD1. Material: CD8+ T cells from peripheral blood mononuclear cells, obtained in the third trimester of pregnancy. As DNA, the CDR3 is TGTGCCAGCAGCGGGCGAACCGGGACAGGGGCCCCTAATGAAAAACTGTTTTTT. Translated, it gives CASSGRTGTGAPNEKLFF.